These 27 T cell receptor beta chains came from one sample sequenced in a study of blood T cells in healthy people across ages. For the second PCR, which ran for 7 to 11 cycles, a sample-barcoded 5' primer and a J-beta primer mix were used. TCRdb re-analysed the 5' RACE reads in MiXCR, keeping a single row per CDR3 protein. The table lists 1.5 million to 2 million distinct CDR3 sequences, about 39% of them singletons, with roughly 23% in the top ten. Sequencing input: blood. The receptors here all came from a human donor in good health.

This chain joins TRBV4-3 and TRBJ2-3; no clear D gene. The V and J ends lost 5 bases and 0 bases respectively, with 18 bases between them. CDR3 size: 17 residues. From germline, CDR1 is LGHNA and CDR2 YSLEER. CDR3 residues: CASSSGSVLASTDTQYF. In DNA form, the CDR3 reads TGCGCCAGCAGCTCCGGTTCAGTACTTGCTAGCACAGATACGCAGTATTTT.

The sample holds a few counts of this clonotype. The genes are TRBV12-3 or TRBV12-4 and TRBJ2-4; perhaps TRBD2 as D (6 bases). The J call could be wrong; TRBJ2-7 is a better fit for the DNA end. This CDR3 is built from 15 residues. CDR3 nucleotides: TGTGCCAGCAGTTTAGGTGTGGAGGGCATTTACGAGCAGTACTTC. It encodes CASSLGVEGIYEQYF.

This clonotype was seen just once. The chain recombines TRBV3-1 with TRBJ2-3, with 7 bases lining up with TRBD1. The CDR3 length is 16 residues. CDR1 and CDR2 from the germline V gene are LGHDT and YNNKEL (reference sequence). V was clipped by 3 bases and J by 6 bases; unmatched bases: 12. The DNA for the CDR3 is TGTGCCAGCAGCCAGTTAAGACAGGGCGGTTTGGATACGCAGTATTTT. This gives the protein CASSQLRQGGLDTQYF.

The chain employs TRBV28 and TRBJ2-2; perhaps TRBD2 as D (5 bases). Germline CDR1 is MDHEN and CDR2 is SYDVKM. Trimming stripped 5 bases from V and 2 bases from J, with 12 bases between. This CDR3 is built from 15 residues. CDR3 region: CASSRPGINTGELFF. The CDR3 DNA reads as TGTGCCAGCAGTCGGCCGGGGATCAACACCGGGGAGCTGTTTTTT.

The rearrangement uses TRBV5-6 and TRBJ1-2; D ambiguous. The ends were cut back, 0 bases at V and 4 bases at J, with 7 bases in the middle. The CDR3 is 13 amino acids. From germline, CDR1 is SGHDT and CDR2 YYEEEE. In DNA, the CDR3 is TGTGCCAGCAGCTTGGTAAATGGCTATGGCTACACCTTC. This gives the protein CASSLVNGYGYTF. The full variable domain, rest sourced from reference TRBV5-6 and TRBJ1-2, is DAGVTQSPTHLIKTRGQQVTLRCSPKSGHDTVSWYQQALGQGPQFIFQYYEEEERQRGNFPDRFSGHQFPNYSSELNVNALLLGDSALYLCASSLVNGYGYTFGSGTRLTVV.

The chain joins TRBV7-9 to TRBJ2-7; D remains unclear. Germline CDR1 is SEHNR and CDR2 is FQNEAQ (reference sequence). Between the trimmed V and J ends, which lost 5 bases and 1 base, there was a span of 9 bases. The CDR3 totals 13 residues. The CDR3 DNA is TGTGCCAGCAGCGGGGTTCGGTCCTACGAGCAGTACTTC. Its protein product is CASSGVRSYEQYF.

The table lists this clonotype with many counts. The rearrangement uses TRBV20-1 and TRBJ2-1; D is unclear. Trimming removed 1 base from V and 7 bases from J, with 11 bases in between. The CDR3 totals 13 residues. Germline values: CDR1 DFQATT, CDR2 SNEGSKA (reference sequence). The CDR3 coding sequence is TGCAGTGCTAGAGCCCCGGTTGTGAATGAGCAGTTCTTC. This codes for CSARAPVVNEQFF.

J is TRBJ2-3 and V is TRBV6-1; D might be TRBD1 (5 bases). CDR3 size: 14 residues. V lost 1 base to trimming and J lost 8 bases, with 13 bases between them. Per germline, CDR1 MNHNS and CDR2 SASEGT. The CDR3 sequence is CASSEERGSGTQYF. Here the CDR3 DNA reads TGTGCCAGCAGTGAAGAAAGGGGATCGGGTACGCAGTATTTT.

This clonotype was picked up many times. The DNA for the CDR3 is TGCAGTGCTAGAGTTGGAGACACTGAAGCTTTCTTT. Translated: CSARVGDTEAFF. V and J are TRBV20-1 and TRBJ1-1; no clear D gene. Germline values: CDR1 DFQATT, CDR2 SNEGSKA (reference sequence). The CDR3 sequence is 12 residues long. Between the trimmed V and J ends, which lost 1 base and 3 bases, there was a span of 6 bases.

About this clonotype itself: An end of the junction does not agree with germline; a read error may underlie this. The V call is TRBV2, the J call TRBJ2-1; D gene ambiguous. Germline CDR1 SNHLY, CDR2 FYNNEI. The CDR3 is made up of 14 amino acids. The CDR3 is CACSYDSTYNEQFF. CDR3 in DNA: TGTGCCTGCAGCTACGACTCGACCTACAATGAGCAGTTCTTC.

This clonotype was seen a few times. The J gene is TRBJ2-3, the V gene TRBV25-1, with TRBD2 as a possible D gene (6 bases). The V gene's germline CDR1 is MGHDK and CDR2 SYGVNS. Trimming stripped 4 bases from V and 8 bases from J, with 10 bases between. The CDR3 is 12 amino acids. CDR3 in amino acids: CASSGAGFTQYF. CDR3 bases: TGTGCCAGCAGTGGGGCGGGGTTTACGCAGTATTTT.

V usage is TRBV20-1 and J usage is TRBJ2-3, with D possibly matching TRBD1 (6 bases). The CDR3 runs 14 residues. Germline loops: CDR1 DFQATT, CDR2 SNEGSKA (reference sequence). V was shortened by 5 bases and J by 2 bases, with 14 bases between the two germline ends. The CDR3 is CSADRQAYTDTQYF. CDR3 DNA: TGCAGTGCTGACCGACAGGCATACACAGATACGCAGTATTTT.

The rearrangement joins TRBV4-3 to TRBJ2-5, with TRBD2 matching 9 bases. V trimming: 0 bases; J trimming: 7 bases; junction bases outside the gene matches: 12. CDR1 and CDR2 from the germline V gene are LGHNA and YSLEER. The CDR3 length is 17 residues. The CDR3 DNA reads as TGCGCCAGCAGCCAAGATAGTGGTAGCGGGGGCCTAGGGACCCAGTACTTC. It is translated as CASSQDSGSGGLGTQYF.

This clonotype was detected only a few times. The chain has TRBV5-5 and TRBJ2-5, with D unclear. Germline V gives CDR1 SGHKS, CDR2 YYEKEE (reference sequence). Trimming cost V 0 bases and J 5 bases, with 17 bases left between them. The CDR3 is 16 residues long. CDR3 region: CASSLGPDTTRETQYF. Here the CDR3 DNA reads TGTGCCAGCAGCTTGGGCCCCGACACTACACGGGAGACCCAGTACTTC.

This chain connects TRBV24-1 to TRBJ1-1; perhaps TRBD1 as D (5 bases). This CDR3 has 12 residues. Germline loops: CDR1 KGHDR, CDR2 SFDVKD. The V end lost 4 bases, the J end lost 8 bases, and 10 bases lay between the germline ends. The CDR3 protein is CATSEHGDEAFF. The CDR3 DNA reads TGTGCCACCAGTGAGCACGGGGACGAAGCTTTCTTT.

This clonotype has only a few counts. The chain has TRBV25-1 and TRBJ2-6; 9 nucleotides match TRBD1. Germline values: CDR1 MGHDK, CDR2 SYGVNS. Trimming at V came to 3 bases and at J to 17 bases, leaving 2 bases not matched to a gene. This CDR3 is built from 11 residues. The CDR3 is CASSDRDRVTF. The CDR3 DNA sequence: TGTGCCAGCAGTGACCGGGACAGGGTGACTTTC.

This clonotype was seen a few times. DNA for the CDR3: TGCGCCAGCAGCCAAGACTTTGGTGGTAGCGTCGGCACAGATACGCAGTATTTT. The encoded protein is CASSQDFGGSVGTDTQYF. The chain combines TRBV4-1 with TRBJ2-3; tentative D call: TRBD2 (5 bases). Germline CDR1 and CDR2: MGHRA and YSYEKL. Trimming cost V 0 bases and J 1 base, with 17 bases left between them. The CDR3 is made up of 18 amino acids.

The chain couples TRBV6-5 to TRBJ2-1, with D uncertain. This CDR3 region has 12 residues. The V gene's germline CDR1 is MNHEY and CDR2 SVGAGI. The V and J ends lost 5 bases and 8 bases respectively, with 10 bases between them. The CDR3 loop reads CASSPDWDEQFF. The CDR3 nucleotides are TGTGCCAGCAGTCCCGACTGGGATGAGCAGTTCTTC.

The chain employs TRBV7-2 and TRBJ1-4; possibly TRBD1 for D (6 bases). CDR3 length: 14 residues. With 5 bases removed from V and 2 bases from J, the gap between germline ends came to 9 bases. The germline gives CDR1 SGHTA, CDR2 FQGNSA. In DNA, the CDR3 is TGTGCCAGCAGCCGGGGGCCTACTAATGAAAAACTGTTTTTT. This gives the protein CASSRGPTNEKLFF.

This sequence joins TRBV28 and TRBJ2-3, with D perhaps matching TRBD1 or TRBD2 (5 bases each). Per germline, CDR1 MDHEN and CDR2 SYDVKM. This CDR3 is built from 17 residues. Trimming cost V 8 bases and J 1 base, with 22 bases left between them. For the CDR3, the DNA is TGTGCCAGCGTAGGGGAGAGGGGCCGCTACGGCACAGATACGCAGTATTTT. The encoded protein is CASVGERGRYGTDTQYF.

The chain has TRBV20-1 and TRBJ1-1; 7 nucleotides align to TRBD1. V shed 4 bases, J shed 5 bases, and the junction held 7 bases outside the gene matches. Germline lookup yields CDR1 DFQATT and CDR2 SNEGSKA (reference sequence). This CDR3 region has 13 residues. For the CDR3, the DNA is TGCAGTGCTAAGAACAGGGGCGAGACTGAAGCTTTCTTT. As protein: CSAKNRGETEAFF.

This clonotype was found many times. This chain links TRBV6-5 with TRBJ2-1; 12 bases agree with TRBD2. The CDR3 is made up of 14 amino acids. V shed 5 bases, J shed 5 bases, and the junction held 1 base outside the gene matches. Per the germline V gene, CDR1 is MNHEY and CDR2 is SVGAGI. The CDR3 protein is CASSRTSGDNEQFF. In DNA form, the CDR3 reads TGTGCCAGCAGTCGGACTAGCGGGGACAATGAGCAGTTCTTC.

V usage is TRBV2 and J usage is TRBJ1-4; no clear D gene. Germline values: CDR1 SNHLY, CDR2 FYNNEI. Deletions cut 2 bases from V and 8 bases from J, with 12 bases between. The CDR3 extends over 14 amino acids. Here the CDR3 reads CASSERSYSEKLFF. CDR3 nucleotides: TGTGCCAGCAGTGAAAGGAGTTATAGCGAAAAACTGTTTTTT.

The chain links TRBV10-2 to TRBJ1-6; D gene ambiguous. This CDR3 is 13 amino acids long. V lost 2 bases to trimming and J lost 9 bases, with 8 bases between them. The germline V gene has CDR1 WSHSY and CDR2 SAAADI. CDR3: CASSEGTASPLHF. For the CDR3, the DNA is TGCGCCAGCAGTGAGGGTACAGCTTCACCCCTCCACTTT.

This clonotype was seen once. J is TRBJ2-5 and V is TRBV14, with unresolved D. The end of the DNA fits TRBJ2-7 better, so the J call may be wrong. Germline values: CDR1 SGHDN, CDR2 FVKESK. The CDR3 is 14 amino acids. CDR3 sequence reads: CASSQGVKVNEQYF. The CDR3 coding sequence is TGTGCCAGCAGCCAAGGTGTCAAAGTCAACGAGCAGTACTTC.

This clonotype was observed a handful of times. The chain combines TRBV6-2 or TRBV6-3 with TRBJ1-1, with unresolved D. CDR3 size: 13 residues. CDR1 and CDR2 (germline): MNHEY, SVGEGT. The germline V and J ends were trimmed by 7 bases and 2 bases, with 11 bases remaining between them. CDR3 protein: CASNVLKNTEAFF. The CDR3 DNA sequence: TGTGCCAGCAACGTACTCAAAAACACTGAAGCTTTCTTT.

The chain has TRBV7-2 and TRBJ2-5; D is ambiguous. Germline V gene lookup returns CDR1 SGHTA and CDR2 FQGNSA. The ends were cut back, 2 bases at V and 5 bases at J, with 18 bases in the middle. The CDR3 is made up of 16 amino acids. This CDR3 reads CASSLYLPTLGETQYF. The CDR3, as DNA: TGTGCCAGCAGCTTATACCTCCCCACTTTGGGGGAGACCCAGTACTTC.